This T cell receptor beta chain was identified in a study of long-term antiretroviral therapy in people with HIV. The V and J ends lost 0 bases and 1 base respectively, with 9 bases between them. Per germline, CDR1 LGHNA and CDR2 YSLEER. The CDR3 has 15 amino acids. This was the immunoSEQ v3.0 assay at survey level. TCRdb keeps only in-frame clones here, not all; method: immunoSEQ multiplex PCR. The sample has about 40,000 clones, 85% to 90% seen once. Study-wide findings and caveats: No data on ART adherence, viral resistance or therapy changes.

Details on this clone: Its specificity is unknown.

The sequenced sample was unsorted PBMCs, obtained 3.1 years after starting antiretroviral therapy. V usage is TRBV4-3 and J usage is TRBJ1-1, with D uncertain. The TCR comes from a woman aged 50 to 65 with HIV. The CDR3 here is CASSQDPGKNTEAFF. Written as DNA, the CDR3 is TGCGCCAGCAGCCAAGATCCCGGGAAGAACACTGAAGCTTTCTTT.